Below, 28 T cell receptor beta chains from the same sample are listed, as sequenced in a study of CXCR3-negative and CXCR3-positive naive CD8 T cells. 5' RACE with UMI labels generated the TRB cDNA libraries. TCRdb re-called the 5' RACE reads; one entry per CDR3 protein, DNA not given. With thousands of distinct CDR3 sequences in the sample, the ten largest clones hold approximately 1.1%. Sequencing input: naive CXCR3- CD8+ T cells from blood. Subset meaning: CD45RO-CCR7+CD27+CD95- naive CD8+ T cells lacking CXCR3 (TNR3-). The receptor set was obtained from a human donor in good health. Some clones in this sample may be carry-over from other donors' samples.

The chain combines TRBV28 with TRBJ2-5. The CDR3 runs 16 residues. Germline CDR1 reads MDHEN; CDR2 reads SYDVKM. This CDR3 reads CASSSVTQERWETQYF.

Here the CDR3 reads CASSYSGQGRLGTEAFF. The chain employs TRBV6-5 and TRBJ1-1; TCRdb's assignment of TRBD1 cannot be checked, as there is no DNA. CDR1 and CDR2 (germline): MNHEY, SVGAGI. The CDR3 is made up of 17 amino acids.

V gene TRBV29-1 combines with J gene TRBJ2-1; TCRdb's D call of TRBD2 is untestable without DNA. Germline V gene sequence: CDR1 SQVTM, CDR2 ANQGSEA. The CDR3 is made up of 13 amino acids. The CDR3 here is CSAGVATYNEQFF.

The CDR3 protein is CSVDIPAGGETQYF. The chain joins TRBV29-1 to TRBJ2-5; TCRdb indicates TRBD2, and absent DNA this call remains unverified. The CDR3 length is 14 residues. The V gene's germline CDR1 is SQVTM and CDR2 ANQGSEA.

The gene calls are TRBV5-4 and TRBJ2-7. The CDR3 has 14 residues. Germline assignment: CDR1 SGHNT and CDR2 YYREEE (reference sequence). The CDR3 is CASSLEDSSYEQYF.

By frequency, this clonotype is medium-sized. J is TRBJ1-1 and V is TRBV6-2 or TRBV6-3. CDR1 and CDR2 (germline): MNHEY, SVGEGT. The CDR3 is 12 amino acids. The CDR3 sequence: CASSWERHEAFF.

According to its frequency, this clonotype is medium-sized. V gene TRBV20-1 combines with J gene TRBJ2-1. Germline V gene lookup returns CDR1 DFQATT and CDR2 SNEGSKA (reference sequence). This CDR3 has 13 amino acids. The CDR3 loop reads CSARALTSNEQFF.

This clonotype counts as medium-sized by frequency. The V and J genes are TRBV20-1 and TRBJ2-3; TCRdb returns TRBD2, unconfirmable since there is no DNA. Germline loops: CDR1 DFQATT, CDR2 SNEGSKA (reference sequence). The length of the CDR3 is 17 residues. CDR3 sequence reads: CSASGTSGFVRGDTQYF.

Frequency places this clonotype as medium-sized. The chain has TRBV29-1 and TRBJ2-7; TCRdb reports TRBD1, a call that lacks DNA to check it against. Germline CDR1 and CDR2: SQVTM and ANQGSEA. CDR3 size: 11 residues. CDR3 sequence: CSVERQTEQYF.

Frequency places this clonotype as medium-sized. The V and J genes are TRBV20-1 and TRBJ1-5; no DNA is available, so the TRBD1 call from TCRdb remains unchecked. This CDR3 comprises 16 residues. Germline CDR1 and CDR2: DFQATT and SNEGSKA (reference sequence). The CDR3 loop is CSARDRSAGGNQPQHF.

This clonotype is called medium-sized based on its frequency. J is TRBJ1-3 and V is TRBV5-1. Germline V gene data show CDR1 as SGHRS and CDR2 as YFSETQ. CDR3 length: 18 residues. This CDR3 reads CASSLGYVLRTSGNTIYF.

This chain connects TRBV29-1 to TRBJ2-1; TCRdb designates TRBD2, a call that cannot be tested without DNA. CDR3 length: 14 residues. Per the germline V gene, CDR1 is SQVTM and CDR2 is ANQGSEA. CDR3 loop: CSVETSGTYNEQFF.

This clonotype counts as medium-sized by frequency. The genes are TRBV20-1 and TRBJ2-7; lacking DNA, the TRBD2 call made by TCRdb goes unchecked. The CDR3 consists of 16 residues. Germline V gene data show CDR1 as DFQATT and CDR2 as SNEGSKA (reference sequence). CDR3 residues: CSARDAEAGGPYEQYF.

The chain combines TRBV2 with TRBJ1-2. Germline V gene data show CDR1 as SNHLY and CDR2 as FYNNEI. The CDR3 runs 13 residues. CDR3 sequence: CASSDKAWDGYTF. Combining the CDR3 with reference TRBV2 and TRBJ1-2 gives the whole variable domain EPEVTQTPSHQVTQMGQEVILRCVPISNHLYFYWYRQILGQKVEFLVSFYNNEISEKSEIFDDQFSVERPDGSNFTLKIRSTKLEDSAMYFCASSDKAWDGYTFGSGTRLTVV.

Judged by frequency, this clonotype is medium-sized. The chain couples TRBV7-3 to TRBJ2-3; without DNA, the TCRdb call of TRBD2 cannot be checked. Germline V gene lookup returns CDR1 SGHTA and CDR2 FQGTGA. This CDR3 has 16 amino acids. This CDR3 is CASSSVGLAGSDTQYF. Together with reference TRBV7-3 and TRBJ2-3, the CDR3 gives the full variable domain: GAGVSQTPSNKVTEKGKYVELRCDPISGHTALYWYRQSLGQGPEFLIYFQGTGAADDSGLPNDRFFAVRPEGSVSTLKIQRTERGDSAVYLCASSSVGLAGSDTQYFGPGTRLTVL.

The chain recombines TRBV7-6 with TRBJ1-1. This CDR3 contains 13 residues. The germline gives CDR1 SGHVS, CDR2 FNYEAQ. CDR3: CASSLTKGTEAFF. Full variable domain (outside the CDR3, taken from reference TRBV7-6 and TRBJ1-1): GAGVSQSPRYKVTKRGQDVALRCDPISGHVSLYWYRQALGQGPEFLTYFNYEAQQDKSGLPNDRFSAERPEGSISTLTIQRTEQRDSAMYRCASSLTKGTEAFFGQGTRLTVV.

This clonotype shows up as medium-sized by frequency. V gene TRBV5-1 combines with J gene TRBJ2-2; with no DNA, the TCRdb D assignment of TRBD2 cannot be verified. Per germline, CDR1 SGHRS and CDR2 YFSETQ. The length of the CDR3 is 14 residues. CDR3 residues: CASSSPPEAGELFF.

CDR3 amino acids: CSARDLAGTSYEQYF. The V call is TRBV20-1, the J call TRBJ2-7; TCRdb calls TRBD2, which cannot be checked without DNA. CDR1 and CDR2 from the germline V gene are DFQATT and SNEGSKA (reference sequence). The length of the CDR3 is 15 residues.

The V call is TRBV4-1, the J call TRBJ2-7; TCRdb picks TRBD1, but there is no DNA to check that call. The length of the CDR3 is 15 residues. Germline lookup yields CDR1 MGHRA and CDR2 YSYEKL. CDR3 loop: CASSQDGGQGYEQYF.

The chain joins TRBV3-1 to TRBJ2-1; TCRdb designates TRBD2, a call that cannot be tested without DNA. Germline CDR1 LGHDT, CDR2 YNNKEL (reference sequence). CDR3 length: 18 amino acids. The CDR3 sequence: CASSQALPGLAEYNEQFF.

Measured by frequency, this clonotype is medium-sized. The gene calls are TRBV20-1 and TRBJ2-7; TCRdb outputs TRBD1, but without DNA this stays unchecked. Germline CDR1 and CDR2: DFQATT and SNEGSKA (reference sequence). The CDR3 totals 13 residues. CDR3 sequence reads: CSAAGTGNYEQYF.

Frequency places this clonotype as medium-sized. J is TRBJ2-5 and V is TRBV27. Germline CDR1 reads MNHEY; CDR2 reads SMNVEV (reference sequence). This CDR3 spans 11 amino acids. This chain's CDR3 is CASGDGETQYF.

This clonotype is medium-sized by frequency. The chain employs TRBV27 and TRBJ1-2; TCRdb names TRBD1, which stays unverified in the absence of DNA. The length of the CDR3 is 18 residues. Germline V gene data show CDR1 as MNHEY and CDR2 as SMNVEV (reference sequence). The CDR3: CASRGSGTGTSLNYGYTF.

The rearrangement joins TRBV13 to TRBJ1-6. Germline assignment: CDR1 PRHDT and CDR2 FYEKMQ (reference sequence). The CDR3 is made up of 14 amino acids. CDR3 loop: CASSKGIYNSPLHF.

By frequency, this clonotype is medium-sized. The rearrangement joins TRBV6-6 to TRBJ2-3; TCRdb outputs TRBD1, but without DNA this stays unchecked. Germline values: CDR1 MNHNY, CDR2 SVGAGI (reference sequence). The CDR3 has 15 amino acids. This CDR3 is CASIQGTGVPDTQYF.

Its frequency marks this clonotype as medium-sized (0.01 to 0.1%). The rearrangement links TRBV28 to TRBJ2-7; TCRdb selects TRBD1, and the lack of DNA leaves this call unchecked. Germline V gene lookup returns CDR1 MDHEN and CDR2 SYDVKM. The CDR3 runs to 13 residues. CDR3 protein: CASSSATGTEQYF.

Considering frequency, this clonotype is medium-sized. The chain has TRBV2 and TRBJ2-7; there is no DNA to check the TCRdb D call of TRBD1. CDR3 length equals 13 residues. Per the germline V gene, CDR1 is SNHLY and CDR2 is FYNNEI. The CDR3 loop reads CASSGTGSYEQYF.

Measured by frequency, this clonotype is medium-sized (0.01 to 0.1%). This chain joins TRBV29-1 and TRBJ2-4; there is no DNA to check the TCRdb D call of TRBD1. This CDR3 has 15 amino acids. The V gene's germline CDR1 is SQVTM and CDR2 ANQGSEA. The CDR3 is CSVEDVRGRENIQYF.